This T cell receptor (beta chain) was found in a study of blood T cell repertoires in COVID-19 (dated by TCRdb to 2020 to 2021). Notes on the research overall: The collaborator samples originated in the United States, Italy and Spain and spanned the acute and convalescent phases of COVID-19. The samples were drawn from the first 160 participants of the ongoing ImmuneRACE study and from about 1,200 subjects provided by 6 global collaborators. The prospective study material was composed of cDNA or gDNA derived from T cells, B-cell-depleted T cells, or PBMCs. Where HLA class I and class II types were available, the types were taken from metadata supplied by the sample provider, not from assay-based typing. Nearly every sample came with metadata listing a de-identified subject ID, COVID-19 status, age in years and sex. The dataset comprised deeply sampled blood TCRbeta repertoires from subjects exposed to, actively infected with, or recovered from COVID-19. A freely available public database, intended as a resource for researchers studying the immune response to SARS-CoV-2, is where the repertoires were released. General findings and caveats noted by the study authors: The amount of clinical and demographic metadata varied by source and participant and was provided uncurated.

Each collaborating institution followed its own protocols to collect whole blood in K2EDTA tubes. For TCRbeta analysis, collaborators shipped samples as frozen whole blood, isolated PBMCs, or DNA extracted from either of those sample types. In this sample, this clone turned up once. Its antigen is unknown. Base quality data are lacking; no much larger clone is found one base away. The immunoSEQ Assay, a bias-controlled multiplex PCR, was used to amplify TCRbeta CDR3 regions from genomic DNA. Processing in the source paper ran as follows. The number of nucleated cells in each sample was estimated from the amplification of reference gene primers within the assay. To quantify the absolute abundance of each unique TCRbeta CDR3 rearrangement, sequence reads were collapsed and filtered. For each sample, productive Simpson clonality was calculated by taking the square root of Simpson's diversity index across productive rearrangements. Imported from immuneACCESS, the table was reduced by TCRdb to in-frame sequences with V and J called. These copies leave out some clones; in studies compared against another copy, an unresolved V gene accounts for under half, and the cause of the remainder is not known. The D gene and trimming were derived from the DNA, and the V and J assignments and clone size from that table. The sample contains roughly 200,000 clones, about 80% of them found a single time. In total, the top ten clones hold roughly 6.8% of the sample.

The TCR sequence derives from a man in his 70s with active or convalescent COVID-19. Sequences were obtained from peripheral blood.

The CDR3 amino acid sequence is: CASSRQGKEKLFF. The DNA sequence follows: TGTGCCAGTAGCCGACAGGGGAAAGAAAAACTGTTTTTT. The chain is encoded by TRBV19 joined to TRBJ1-4, and 8 junctional nucleotides match TRBD1. Unmatched junction bases come to 5, with V trimmed by 6 bases and J by 8 bases. Looking up the germline V gene (reference sequence) yields CDR1 LNHDA and CDR2 SQIVND. From its cysteine to its phenylalanine, the CDR3 spans 13 amino acids. Only CDR3 DNA is held: 39 bases, read in frame from base 1.